These 11 T cell receptor beta chains originate from one sample sequenced in a study of blood T cell repertoires in COVID-19. Data came from immunoSEQ multiplex PCR; TCRdb stores just in-frame clones and leaves some out. The sample lists over 200,000 clones, 84% seen once, with about 7.3% in the top ten. Sequencing input: peripheral blood. The receptors were sampled from a woman aged 45-60 years with active or convalescent COVID-19.

Notes on this clone: The sample holds other DNA sequences that translate to the same CDR3. J is TRBJ2-7 and V is TRBV3-1 (or the pseudogene TRBV3-2); 10 bases map to TRBD1. The CDR3 totals 15 residues. V lost 1 base and J lost 0; bases outside the gene matches: 0. Germline V lookup: CDR1 LGHDT, CDR2 YNNKEL (reference sequence). Here the CDR3 reads CASSQGTGGSYEQYF. For the CDR3, the DNA is TGTGCCAGCAGCCAAGGGACAGGGGGCTCCTACGAGCAGTACTTC.

This sequence joins TRBV29-1 and TRBJ1-1; 7 nucleotides match TRBD1. V gave up 6 bases and J gave up 8 bases; unmatched junction bases: 6. Germline V gene lookup returns CDR1 SQVTM and CDR2 ANQGSEA. This CDR3 contains 11 residues. The CDR3 is CSVYRGPEAFF. Written as DNA, the CDR3 is TGCAGCGTCTACAGGGGACCCGAAGCTTTCTTT. The entire variable domain, with the rest obtained from reference TRBV29-1 and TRBJ1-1, is as follows: SAVISQKPSRDICQRGTSLTIQCQVDSQVTMMFWYRQQPGQSLTLIATANQGSEATYESGFVIDKFPISRPNLTFSTLTVSNMSPEDSSIYLCSVYRGPEAFFGQGTRLTVV.

The chain recombines TRBV28 with TRBJ1-2; possibly TRBD1 for D (5 bases). The CDR3 totals 14 residues. The germline gives CDR1 MDHEN, CDR2 SYDVKM. Trimming cost V 2 bases and J 8 bases, with 15 bases left between them. This CDR3 reads CASSLGRALSGYTF. The CDR3 DNA reads as TGTGCCAGCAGTTTAGGCAGGGCACTGTCGGGCTACACCTTC.

The chain has TRBV6-5 and TRBJ2-2; tentatively, D is TRBD1 (5 bases). Germline assignment: CDR1 MNHEY and CDR2 SVGAGI. There are 13 residues in the CDR3. Between the trimmed V and J ends, which lost 11 bases and 7 bases, there was a span of 17 bases. CDR3 sequence: CASTIQGNGELFF. The CDR3 DNA is TGTGCCTCCACTATTCAGGGTAACGGGGAGCTGTTTTTT.

V is TRBV5-1 and J is TRBJ2-5; 7 positions agree with TRBD2. This CDR3 has 16 residues. The junction had 7 bases not matched to a gene; V was cut back by 0 bases and J by 2 bases. Per the germline V gene, CDR1 is SGHRS and CDR2 is YFSETQ. CDR3 nucleotide sequence: TGCGCCAGCAGCTTGGAAGCGGGGTTACCACAAGAGACCCAGTACTTC. This codes for CASSLEAGLPQETQYF.

The chain recombines TRBV28 with TRBJ1-2; 7 nucleotides agree with TRBD1. Germline V lookup: CDR1 MDHEN, CDR2 SYDVKM. This CDR3 contains 15 residues. The V and J ends lost 5 bases and 4 bases, in that order; junction bases with no gene match: 10. CDR3 nucleotides: TGTGCCAGCAGTCCACGGGACAGAAGGTCCTATGGCTACACCTTC. Protein sequence: CASSPRDRRSYGYTF.

The chain recombines TRBV7-9 with TRBJ2-7; 8 bases fit TRBD2. The CDR3 totals 12 residues. Germline V lookup: CDR1 SEHNR, CDR2 FQNEAQ (reference sequence). V gave up 5 bases and J gave up 13 bases; unmatched junction bases: 10. The CDR3, as DNA: TGTGCCAGCAGCCCGGGGGGGACTTTCGATTACTTC. Translating gives CASSPGGTFDYF.

This clone was seen only once. One end of the junction varies from germline; a read error may be responsible. The chain carries TRBV28 and TRBJ2-6, with D possibly TRBD1 on 6 matching bases. Germline V gene data show CDR1 as MDHEN and CDR2 as SYDVKM. This CDR3 region has 16 residues. The CDR3 spells CASTDRRPSAANVLTF. CDR3 nucleotide sequence: TGTGCCAGCACCGACAGGAGGCCCTCTGCGGCCAACGTCCTGACTTTC. The whole variable domain, remainder taken from reference TRBV28 and TRBJ2-6, is DVKVTQSSRYLVKRTGEKVFLECVQDMDHENMFWYRQDPGLGLRLIYFSYDVKMKEKGDIPEGYSVSREKKERFSLILESASTNQTSMYLCASTDRRPSAANVLTFGAGSRLTVL.

V gene TRBV19 combines with J gene TRBJ1-2, with TRBD1 matching 11 bases. The CDR3 extends over 16 amino acids. Trimming at V came to 6 bases and at J to 2 bases, leaving 8 bases not matched to a gene. CDR1 LNHDA and CDR2 SQIVND come from the germline V gene (reference sequence). CDR3 in amino acids: CASRYAGTGGNYGYTF. The CDR3 region has the DNA TGTGCCAGTAGATACGCCGGGACAGGGGGGAACTATGGCTACACCTTC.

The rearrangement joins TRBV10-3 to TRBJ1-6; 8 bases fit TRBD1. CDR3 length: 15 residues. Looked up from germline, CDR1 is ENHRY and CDR2 is SYGVKD. J was trimmed by 5 bases and V by 2 bases; bases with no gene match: 2. CDR3 amino acids: CAISERGQDNSPLHF. CDR3 in DNA: TGTGCCATCAGTGAGAGGGGACAGGATAATTCACCCCTCCACTTT.

The rearrangement joins TRBV10-3 to TRBJ2-3; 9 bases match TRBD1. CDR1 and CDR2 (germline): ENHRY, SYGVKD. Trimming at V came to 4 bases and at J to 5 bases, leaving 4 bases not matched to a gene. There are 14 residues in the CDR3. CDR3 nucleotides: TGTGCCATCAGTGGGGGACAGGGTGGAGATACGCAGTATTTT. It encodes CAISGGQGGDTQYF.